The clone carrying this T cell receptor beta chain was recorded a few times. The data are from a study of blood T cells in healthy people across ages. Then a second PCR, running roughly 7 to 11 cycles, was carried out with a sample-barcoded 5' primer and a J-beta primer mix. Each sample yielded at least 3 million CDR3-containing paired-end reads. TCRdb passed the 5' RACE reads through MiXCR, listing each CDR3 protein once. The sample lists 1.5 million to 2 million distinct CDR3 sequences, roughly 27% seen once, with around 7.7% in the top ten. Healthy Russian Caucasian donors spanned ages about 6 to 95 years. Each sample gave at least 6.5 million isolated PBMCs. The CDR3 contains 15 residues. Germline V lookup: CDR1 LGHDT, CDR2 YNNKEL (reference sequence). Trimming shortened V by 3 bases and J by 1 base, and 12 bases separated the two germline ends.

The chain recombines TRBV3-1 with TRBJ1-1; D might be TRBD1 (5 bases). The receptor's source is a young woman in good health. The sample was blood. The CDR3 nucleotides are TGTGCCAGCAGCCACACAGGTACATCGAACACTGAAGCTTTCTTT. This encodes CASSHTGTSNTEAFF.